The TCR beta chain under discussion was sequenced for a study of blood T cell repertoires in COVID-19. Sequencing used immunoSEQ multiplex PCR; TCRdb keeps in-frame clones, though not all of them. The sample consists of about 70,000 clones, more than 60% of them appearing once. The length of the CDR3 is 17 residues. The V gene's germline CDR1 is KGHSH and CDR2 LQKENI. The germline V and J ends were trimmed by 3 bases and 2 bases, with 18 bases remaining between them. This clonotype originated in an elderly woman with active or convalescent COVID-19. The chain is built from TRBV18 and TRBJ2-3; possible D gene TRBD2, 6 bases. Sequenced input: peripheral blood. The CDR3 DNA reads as TGTGCCAGCTCACCCGTCAAGCGTACTAGCTCCACAGATACGCAGTATTTT. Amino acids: CASSPVKRTSSTDTQYF.